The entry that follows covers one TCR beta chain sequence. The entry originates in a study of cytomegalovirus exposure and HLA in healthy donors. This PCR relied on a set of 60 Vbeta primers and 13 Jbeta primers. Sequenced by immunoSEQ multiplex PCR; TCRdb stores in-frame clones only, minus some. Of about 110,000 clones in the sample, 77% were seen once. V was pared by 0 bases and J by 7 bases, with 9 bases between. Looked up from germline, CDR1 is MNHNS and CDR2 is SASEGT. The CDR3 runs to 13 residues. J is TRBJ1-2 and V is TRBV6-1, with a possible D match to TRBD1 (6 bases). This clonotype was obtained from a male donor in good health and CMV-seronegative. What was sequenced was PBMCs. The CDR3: CASSEAGGPGYTF. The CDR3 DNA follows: TGTGCCAGCAGTGAAGCGGGGGGGCCTGGCTACACCTTC.